The following is a T cell receptor beta chain sequence with its context. Measured with immunoSEQ multiplex PCR; TCRdb has only the in-frame clones, and not every one. The table lists tens of thousands of clones, about 85% of them singletons, with roughly an eighth in the top ten. This sample stems from a study of control samples from healthy donors and cancer patients. This TCR was sampled from a woman in her 70s in good health. The source material was blood.

The CDR3: CASSRRGYEQYF. CDR3 coding DNA: TGTGCCAGCAGTCGGAGGGGTTACGAGCAGTACTTC. The chain couples TRBV12-3 or TRBV12-4 to TRBJ2-7, with D possibly TRBD2 on 6 matching bases. Trimming left V 5 bases short and J 4 bases short, with 9 bases between. This CDR3 has 12 residues.